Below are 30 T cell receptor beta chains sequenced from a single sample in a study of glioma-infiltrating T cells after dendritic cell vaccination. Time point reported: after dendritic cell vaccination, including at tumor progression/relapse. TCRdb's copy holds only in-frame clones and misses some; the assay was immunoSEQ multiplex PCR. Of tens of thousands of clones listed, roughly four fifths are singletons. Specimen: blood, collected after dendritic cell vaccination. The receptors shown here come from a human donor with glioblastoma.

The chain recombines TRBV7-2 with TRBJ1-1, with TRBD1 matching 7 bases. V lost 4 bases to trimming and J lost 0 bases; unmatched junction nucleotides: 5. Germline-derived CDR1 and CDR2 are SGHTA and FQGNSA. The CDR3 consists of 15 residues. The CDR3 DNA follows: TGTGCCAGCAGCTCCGGACAGGCAATGAACACTGAAGCTTTCTTT. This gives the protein CASSSGQAMNTEAFF.

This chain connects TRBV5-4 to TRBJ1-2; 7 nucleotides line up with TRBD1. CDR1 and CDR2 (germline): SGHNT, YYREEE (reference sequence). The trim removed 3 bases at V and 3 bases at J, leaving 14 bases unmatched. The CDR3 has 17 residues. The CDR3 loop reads CASSSRKGQEGDYGYTF. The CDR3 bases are TGTGCCAGCAGCTCCCGAAAAGGACAGGAAGGAGACTATGGCTACACCTTC.

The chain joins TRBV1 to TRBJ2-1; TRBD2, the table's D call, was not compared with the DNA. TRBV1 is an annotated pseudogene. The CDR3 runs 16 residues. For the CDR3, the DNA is TGCACCAGGCTCACGACTAGCGGGGGGGCTATCGATGAGCAGTTCTTC. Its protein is CTRLTTSGGAIDEQFF.

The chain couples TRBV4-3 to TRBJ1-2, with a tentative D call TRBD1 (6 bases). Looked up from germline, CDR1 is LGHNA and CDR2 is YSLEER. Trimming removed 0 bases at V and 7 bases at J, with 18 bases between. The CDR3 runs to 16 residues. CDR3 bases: TGCGCCAGCAGCCAAGATCCGACAGGCCTTTCTGTTGGCTACACCTTC. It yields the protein CASSQDPTGLSVGYTF.

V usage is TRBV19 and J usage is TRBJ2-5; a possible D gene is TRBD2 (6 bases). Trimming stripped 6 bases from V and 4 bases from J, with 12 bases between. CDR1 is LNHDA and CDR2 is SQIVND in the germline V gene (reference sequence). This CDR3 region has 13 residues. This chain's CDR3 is CASSAGTGETQYF. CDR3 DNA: TGTGCCAGTAGCGCCGGGACTGGAGAGACCCAGTACTTC.

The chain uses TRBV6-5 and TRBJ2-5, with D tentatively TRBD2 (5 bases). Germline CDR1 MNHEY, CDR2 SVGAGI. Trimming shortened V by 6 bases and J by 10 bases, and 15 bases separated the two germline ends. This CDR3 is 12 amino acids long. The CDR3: CASSIPGRGQYF. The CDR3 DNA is TGTGCCAGCAGCATTCCCGGACGGGGCCAGTACTTC.

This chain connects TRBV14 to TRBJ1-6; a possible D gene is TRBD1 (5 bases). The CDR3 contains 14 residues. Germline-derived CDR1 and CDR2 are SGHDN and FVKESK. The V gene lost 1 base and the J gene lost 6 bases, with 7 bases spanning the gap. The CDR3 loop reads CASSQAGSNSPLHF. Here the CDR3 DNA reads TGTGCCAGCAGCCAAGCAGGGTCTAATTCACCCCTCCACTTT.

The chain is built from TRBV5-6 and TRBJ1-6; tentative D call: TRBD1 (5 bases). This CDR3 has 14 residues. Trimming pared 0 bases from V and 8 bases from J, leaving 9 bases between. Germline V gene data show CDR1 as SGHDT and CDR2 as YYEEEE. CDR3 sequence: CASSLGIGDSPLHF. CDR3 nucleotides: TGTGCCAGCAGCTTGGGAATAGGGGATTCACCCCTCCACTTT.

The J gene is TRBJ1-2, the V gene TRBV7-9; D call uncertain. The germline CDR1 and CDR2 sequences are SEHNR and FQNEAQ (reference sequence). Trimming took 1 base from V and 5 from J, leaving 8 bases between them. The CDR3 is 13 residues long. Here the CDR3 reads CASSLVAGYGYTF. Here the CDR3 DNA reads TGTGCCAGCAGCTTAGTGGCAGGTTATGGCTACACCTTC.

The chain's CDR3 is CASSQDLNGRKQFF. The CDR3 region has the DNA TGTGCCAGCAGCCAAGATCTTAACGGCAGGAAGCAGTTCTTC. The V gene is TRBV4-2, the J gene TRBJ2-1; no firm D call. With 0 bases removed from V and 11 bases from J, the gap between germline ends came to 14 bases. The CDR3 length is 14 residues. The germline gives CDR1 LGHNA, CDR2 YNFKEQ.

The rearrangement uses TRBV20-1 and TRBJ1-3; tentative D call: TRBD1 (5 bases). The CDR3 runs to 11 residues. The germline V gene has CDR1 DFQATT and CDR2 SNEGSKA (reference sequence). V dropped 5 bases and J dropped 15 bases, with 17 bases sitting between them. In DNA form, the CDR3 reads TGCAGTGCTTTGGACACCGTTTTAACATATTTT. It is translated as CSALDTVLTYF.

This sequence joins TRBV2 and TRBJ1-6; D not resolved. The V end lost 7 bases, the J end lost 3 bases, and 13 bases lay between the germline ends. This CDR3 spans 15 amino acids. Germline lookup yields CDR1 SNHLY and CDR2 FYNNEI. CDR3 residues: CASKVYRDYNSPLHF. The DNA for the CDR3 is TGTGCCAGCAAAGTCTATCGGGACTATAATTCACCCCTCCACTTT.

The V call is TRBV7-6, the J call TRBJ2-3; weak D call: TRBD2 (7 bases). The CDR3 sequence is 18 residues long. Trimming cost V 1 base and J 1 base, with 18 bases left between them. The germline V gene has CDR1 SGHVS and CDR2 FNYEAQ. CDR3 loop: CASSLGRLTGGRTDTQYF. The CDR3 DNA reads TGTGCCAGCAGCTTAGGCCGACTAACGGGGGGCCGCACAGATACGCAGTATTTT.

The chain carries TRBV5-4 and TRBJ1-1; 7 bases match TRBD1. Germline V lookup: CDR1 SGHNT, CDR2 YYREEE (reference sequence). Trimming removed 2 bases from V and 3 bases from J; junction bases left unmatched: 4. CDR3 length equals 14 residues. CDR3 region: CASSFRDRDTEAFF. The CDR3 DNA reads TGTGCCAGCAGCTTCCGGGACAGAGACACTGAAGCTTTCTTT.

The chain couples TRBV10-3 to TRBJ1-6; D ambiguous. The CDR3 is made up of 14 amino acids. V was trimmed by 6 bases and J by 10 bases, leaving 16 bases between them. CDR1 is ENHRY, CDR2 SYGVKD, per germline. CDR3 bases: TGTGCCATCAGCGAATCCCCCGGCGGATCACCCCTCCACTTT. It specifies CAISESPGGSPLHF.

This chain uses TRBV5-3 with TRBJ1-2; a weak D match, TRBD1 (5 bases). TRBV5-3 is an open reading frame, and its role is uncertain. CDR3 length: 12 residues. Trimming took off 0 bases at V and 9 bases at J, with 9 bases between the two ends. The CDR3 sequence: CARSLDRLSYTF. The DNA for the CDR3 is TGTGCCAGAAGCTTGGACAGGCTGAGCTACACCTTC.

CDR3 DNA sequence: TGCGCCAGCAGCTTCGGAGATAGCGGGGGAGAGACCCAGTACTTC. Amino acids: CASSFGDSGGETQYF. This rearrangement joins TRBV5-1 to TRBJ2-5, with TRBD2 matching 9 bases. The junction had 6 bases not matched to a gene; V was cut back by 2 bases and J by 4 bases. Per germline, CDR1 SGHRS and CDR2 YFSETQ. The CDR3 is 15 residues long.

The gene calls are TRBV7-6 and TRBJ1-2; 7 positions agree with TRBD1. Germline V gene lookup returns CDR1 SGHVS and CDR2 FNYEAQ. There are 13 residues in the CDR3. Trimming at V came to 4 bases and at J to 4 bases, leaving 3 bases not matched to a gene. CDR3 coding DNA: TGTGCCAGCAGCTGGGGACAGTCCTATGGCTACACCTTC. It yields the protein CASSWGQSYGYTF.

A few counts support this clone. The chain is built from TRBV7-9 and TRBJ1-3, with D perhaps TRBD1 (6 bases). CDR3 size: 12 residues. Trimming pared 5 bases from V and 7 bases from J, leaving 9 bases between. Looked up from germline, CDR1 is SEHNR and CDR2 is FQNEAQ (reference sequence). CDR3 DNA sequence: TGTGCCAGCAGCCAACAGGGCAACACCATATATTTT. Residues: CASSQQGNTIYF.

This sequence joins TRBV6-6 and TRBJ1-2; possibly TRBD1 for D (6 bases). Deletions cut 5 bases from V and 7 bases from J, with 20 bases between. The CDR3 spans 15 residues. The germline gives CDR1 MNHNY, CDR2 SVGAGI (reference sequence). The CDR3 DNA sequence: TGTGCCAGCAGTCCCGGAACCGGGACATTCTTTGGCTACACCTTC. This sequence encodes CASSPGTGTFFGYTF.

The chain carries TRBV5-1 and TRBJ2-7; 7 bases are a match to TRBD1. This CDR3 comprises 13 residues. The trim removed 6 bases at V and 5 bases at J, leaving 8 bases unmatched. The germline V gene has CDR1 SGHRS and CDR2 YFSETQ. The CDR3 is CASTDREAHEQYF. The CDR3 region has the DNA TGCGCCAGCACCGACAGGGAAGCCCACGAGCAGTACTTC.

The CDR3 DNA is TGTGCCAGCAGCGGGGGGGGACAGGCACGAGAGGAGACCCAGTACTTC. It is translated as CASSGGGQAREETQYF. V is TRBV5-6 and J is TRBJ2-5; D might be TRBD1 (8 bases). The V gene's germline CDR1 is SGHDT and CDR2 YYEEEE. Trimming took off 4 bases at V and 5 bases at J, with 21 bases between the two ends. The CDR3 spans 16 residues.

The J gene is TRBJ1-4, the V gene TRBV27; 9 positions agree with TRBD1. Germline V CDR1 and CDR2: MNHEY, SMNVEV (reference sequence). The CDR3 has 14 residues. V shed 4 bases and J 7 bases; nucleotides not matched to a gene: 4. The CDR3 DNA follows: TGTGCCAGCAGTTCCGGGACAGGGTTTGAAAAACTGTTTTTT. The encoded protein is CASSSGTGFEKLFF.

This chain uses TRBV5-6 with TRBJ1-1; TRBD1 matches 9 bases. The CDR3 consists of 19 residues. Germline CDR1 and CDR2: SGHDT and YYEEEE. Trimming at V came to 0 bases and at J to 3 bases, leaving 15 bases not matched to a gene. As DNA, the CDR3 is TGTGCCAGCAGCTTGGTTAGGACAGGGGATTTCACAGCGCACACTGAAGCTTTCTTT. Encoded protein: CASSLVRTGDFTAHTEAFF.

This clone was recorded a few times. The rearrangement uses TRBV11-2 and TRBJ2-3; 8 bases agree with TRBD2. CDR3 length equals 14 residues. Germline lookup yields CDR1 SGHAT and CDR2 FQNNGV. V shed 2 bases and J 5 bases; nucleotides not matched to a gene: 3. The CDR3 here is CASSLRGGRDTQYF. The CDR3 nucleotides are TGTGCCAGCAGCTTACGGGGGGGCCGAGATACGCAGTATTTT.

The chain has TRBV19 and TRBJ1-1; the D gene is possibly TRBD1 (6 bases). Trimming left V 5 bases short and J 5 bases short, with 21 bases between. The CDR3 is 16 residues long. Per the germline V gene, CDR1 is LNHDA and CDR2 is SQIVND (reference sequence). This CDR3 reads CASSSLPGHEKTEAFF. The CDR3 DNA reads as TGTGCCAGTAGTTCCCTTCCGGGACACGAGAAGACTGAAGCTTTCTTT.

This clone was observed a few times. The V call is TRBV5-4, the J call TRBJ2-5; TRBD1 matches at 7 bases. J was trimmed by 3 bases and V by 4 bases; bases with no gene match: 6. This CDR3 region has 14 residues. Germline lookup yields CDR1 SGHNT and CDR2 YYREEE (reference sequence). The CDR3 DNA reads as TGTGCCAGCAGCCCCAAGACAGGGAAAGAGACCCAGTACTTC. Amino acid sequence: CASSPKTGKETQYF.

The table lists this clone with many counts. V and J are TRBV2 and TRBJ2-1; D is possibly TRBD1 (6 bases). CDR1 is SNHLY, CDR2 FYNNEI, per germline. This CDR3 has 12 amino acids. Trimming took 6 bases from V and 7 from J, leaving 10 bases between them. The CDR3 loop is CASRIQGNEQFF. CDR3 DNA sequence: TGTGCCAGCAGGATACAGGGTAATGAGCAGTTCTTC.

CDR3 loop: CASRKTGTGNTIYF. In DNA form, the CDR3 reads TGTGCCAGCAGGAAGACAGGGACTGGAAACACCATATATTTT. The chain links TRBV2 to TRBJ1-3; TRBD1 agrees at 7 bases. This CDR3 has 14 amino acids. Unmatched junction bases numbered 4, after V lost 6 bases and J lost 2 bases. Germline CDR1 and CDR2: SNHLY and FYNNEI.

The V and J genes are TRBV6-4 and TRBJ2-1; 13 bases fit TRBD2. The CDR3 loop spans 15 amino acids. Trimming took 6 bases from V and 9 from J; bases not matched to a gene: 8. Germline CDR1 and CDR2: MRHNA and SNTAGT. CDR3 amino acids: CASRPTSGGAGEQFF. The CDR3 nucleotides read TGTGCCAGCAGGCCAACTAGCGGGGGGGCCGGTGAGCAGTTCTTC.